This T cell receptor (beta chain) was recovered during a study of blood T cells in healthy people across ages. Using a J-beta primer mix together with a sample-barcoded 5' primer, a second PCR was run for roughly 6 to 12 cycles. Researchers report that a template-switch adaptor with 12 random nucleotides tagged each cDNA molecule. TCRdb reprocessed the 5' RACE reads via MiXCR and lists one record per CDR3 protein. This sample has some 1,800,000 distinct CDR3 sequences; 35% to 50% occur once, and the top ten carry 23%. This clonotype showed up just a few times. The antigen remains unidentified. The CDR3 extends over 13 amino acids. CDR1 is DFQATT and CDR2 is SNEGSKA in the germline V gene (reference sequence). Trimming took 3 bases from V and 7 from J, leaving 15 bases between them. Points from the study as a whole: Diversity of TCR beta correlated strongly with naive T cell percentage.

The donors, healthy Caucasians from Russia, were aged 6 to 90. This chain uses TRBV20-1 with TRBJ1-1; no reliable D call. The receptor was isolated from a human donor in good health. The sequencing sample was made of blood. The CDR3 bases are TGCAGTGCTAGGATCGATCGCCCTATTGAAGCTTTCTTT. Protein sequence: CSARIDRPIEAFF.